Listed below are T cell receptor beta chains from one sample, sequenced in a study of blood T cell repertoires in COVID-19. Sequenced by immunoSEQ multiplex PCR; TCRdb stores in-frame clones only, minus some. The repertoire consists of about 62,000 clones, with roughly 90% occurring once and the leading ten covering 1% to 1.5%. Material for sequencing was peripheral blood. The origin of the receptors is a woman in her sixties or seventies with acute or convalescent COVID-19. The CDR3 runs from the conserved cysteine through the conserved F or W. A D gene is named only where the DNA matches it firmly.

V	D	J	length	CDR3	DNA
TRBV6-5	-	TRBJ1-1	13	CASSFQGSTEAFF	TGTGCCAGCAGTTTCCAGGGAAGCACTGAAGCTTTCTTT
TRBV19	TRBD2	TRBJ2-3	14	CASSRTSGGHTQYF	TGTGCCAGTAGTAGGACTAGCGGGGGTCATACGCAGTATTTT
TRBV5-1	TRBD1	TRBJ1-3	15	CASSLNRGDVNTIYF	TGCGCCAGCAGCTTGAACAGGGGGGATGTAAACACCATATATTTT
TRBV7-9	-	TRBJ1-1	15	CASSDSDRLNTEAFF	TGTGCCAGCAGCGATTCTGACAGGCTCAACACTGAAGCTTTCTTT
TRBV7-2	-	TRBJ1-5	15	CASSQYTGLDQPQHF	TGTGCCAGCAGCCAGTATACAGGGTTGGATCAGCCCCAGCATTTT
TRBV14	-	TRBJ1-1	13	CASSQGPNTEAFF	TGTGCCAGCAGCCAAGGGCCGAACACTGAAGCTTTCTTT
TRBV15	TRBD2	TRBJ2-5	15	CATSQLGTTGETQYF	TGTGCCACCAGCCAACTTGGGACTACGGGAGAGACCCAGTACTTC
TRBV6-5	TRBD1	TRBJ1-2	12	CATRTGDAGYTF	TGTGCCACCCGCACAGGGGACGCTGGCTACACCTTC
TRBV10-3	TRBD1	TRBJ1-3	14	CAISEDRDGNTIYF	TGTGCCATCAGTGAGGACAGGGATGGAAACACCATATATTTT
TRBV6-2/TRBV6-3	TRBD2	TRBJ2-1	17	CASSHRTSGTSYNEQFF	TGTGCCAGCAGTCACCGGACTAGCGGGACTTCCTACAATGAGCAGTTCTTC
TRBV28	-	TRBJ1-5	13	CASIRGRDQPQHF	TGTGCCAGCATCAGGGGTAGGGATCAGCCCCAGCATTTT
TRBV7-2	TRBD1	TRBJ1-1	10	CASREQGAFF	TGTGCCAGCAGGGAACAGGGGGCTTTCTTT
TRBV7-9	TRBD1	TRBJ1-1	15	CASSPGQGMGTEAFF	TGTGCCAGCAGCCCGGGACAGGGGATGGGCACTGAAGCTTTCTTT
TRBV9	TRBD1	TRBJ1-6	14	CASSLGQGNSPLHF	TGTGCCAGCAGTCTCGGACAGGGGAATTCACCCCTCCACTTT
TRBV19	-	TRBJ1-1	14	CASIPNGMNTEAFF	TGTGCCAGTATCCCGAACGGTATGAACACTGAAGCTTTCTTT
TRBV18	TRBD1	TRBJ2-5	15	CASSPQTGGIETQYF	TGTGCCAGCTCACCACAGACAGGGGGAATTGAGACCCAGTACTTC
TRBV12-3/TRBV12-4	TRBD1	TRBJ1-1	11	CASSFDRVAFF	TGTGCCAGCAGCTTCGACAGGGTGGCTTTCTTT
TRBV5-1	-	TRBJ1-4	17	CASSLVGQQATNEKLFF	TGCGCCAGCAGCTTGGTTGGACAGCAAGCAACTAATGAAAAACTGTTTTTT
TRBV5-4	-	TRBJ1-1	15	CASSLAGGMNTEAFF	TGTGCCAGCAGCTTGGCCGGGGGGATGAACACTGAAGCTTTCTTT
TRBV7-2	TRBD1	TRBJ1-3	18	CASSYSRGRGSSGNTIYF	TGTGCCAGCAGCTATAGTAGGGGGCGAGGGTCTTCTGGAAACACCATATATTTT